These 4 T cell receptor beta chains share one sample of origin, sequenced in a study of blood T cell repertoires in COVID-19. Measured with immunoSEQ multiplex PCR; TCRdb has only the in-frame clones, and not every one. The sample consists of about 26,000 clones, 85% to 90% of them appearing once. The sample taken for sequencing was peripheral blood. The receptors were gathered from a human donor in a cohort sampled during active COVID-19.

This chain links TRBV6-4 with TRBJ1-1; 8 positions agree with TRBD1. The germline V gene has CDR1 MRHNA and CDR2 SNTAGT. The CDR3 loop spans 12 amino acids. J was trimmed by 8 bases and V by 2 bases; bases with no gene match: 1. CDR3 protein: CASSDGTGEAFF. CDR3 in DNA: TGTGCCAGCAGTGACGGGACAGGAGAAGCTTTCTTT.

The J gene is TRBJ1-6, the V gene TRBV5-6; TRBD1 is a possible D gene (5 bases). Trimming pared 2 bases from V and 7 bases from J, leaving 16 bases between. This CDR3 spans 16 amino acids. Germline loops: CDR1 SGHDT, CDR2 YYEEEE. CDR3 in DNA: TGTGCCAGCAGCTTCTGGCAGGGCGCTCGAAATTCACCCCTCCACTTT. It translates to CASSFWQGARNSPLHF.

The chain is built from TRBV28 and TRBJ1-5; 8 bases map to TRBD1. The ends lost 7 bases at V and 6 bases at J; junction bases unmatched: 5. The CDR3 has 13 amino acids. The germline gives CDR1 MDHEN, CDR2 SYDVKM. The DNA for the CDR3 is TGTGCCAGCATACAGGGGGGAGGTCAGCCCCAGCATTTT. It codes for CASIQGGGQPQHF.

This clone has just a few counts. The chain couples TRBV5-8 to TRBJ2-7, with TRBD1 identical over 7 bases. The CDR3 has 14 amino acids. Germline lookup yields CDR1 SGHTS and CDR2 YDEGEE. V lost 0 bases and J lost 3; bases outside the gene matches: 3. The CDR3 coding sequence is TGTGCCAGCAGCTTGGAGCACAGGGGCTACGAGCAGTACTTC. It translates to CASSLEHRGYEQYF.